The sequence of this T cell receptor (beta chain) was determined in a study of patients and donors after allogeneic stem cell transplantation. TCRdb analysed the RT-PCR reads with MiXCR anew, one entry per CDR3 protein. This table has about a million distinct CDR3 sequences, about a sixth appearing once. The CDR3 has 17 residues. Trimming took off 4 bases at V and 6 bases at J, with 24 bases between the two ends. Germline values: CDR1 SGDLS, CDR2 YYNGEE. The sample comprised blood, either unsorted or a sorted T cell fraction (not recorded which). The sequence derives from a human donor who was either an allogeneic HSCT recipient or a stem cell or donor lymphocyte infusion donor (not recorded which). It is not recorded whose cells these are; they may come from a transplant donor. J is TRBJ2-3 and V is TRBV9, with a tentative D call TRBD1 (5 bases). This CDR3 reads CASSLDGAVTALDTQYF. CDR3 DNA sequence: TGTGCCAGCAGCTTAGATGGGGCTGTGACAGCGCTTGATACGCAGTATTTT.